What follows are 25 T cell receptor beta chains derived from one specimen sequenced in a study of blood T cell repertoires in COVID-19. Some clones are missing from TCRdb's copy, which holds only in-frame ones; the method was immunoSEQ multiplex PCR. The sample lists some 150,000 clones; nearly 85% were seen once. The specimen sequenced was peripheral blood. Source of these receptors: a human donor in a cohort sampled during active COVID-19.

This clone appeared a single time. This chain links TRBV30 with TRBJ1-5; D gene unclear. The CDR3 runs to 13 residues. CDR1 and CDR2 from the germline V gene are GTSNPN and SVGIG (reference sequence). V gave up 2 bases and J gave up 5 bases, with 10 bases separating them. CDR3 bases: TGTGCCTGGAGTACCGGTTTAGATCAGCCCCAGCATTTT. This sequence encodes CAWSTGLDQPQHF. Using reference TRBV30 and TRBJ1-5 for the parts outside the CDR3, the full variable domain is SQTIHQWPATLVQPVGSPLSLECTVEGTSNPNLYWYRQAAGRGLQLLFYSVGIGQISSEVPQNLSASRPQDRQFILSSKKLLLSDSGFYLCAWSTGLDQPQHFGDGTRLSIL.

The gene calls are TRBV11-2 and TRBJ2-2; 7 nucleotides align to TRBD1. V was clipped by 8 bases and J by 4 bases; unmatched bases: 13. This CDR3 is built from 16 residues. Germline V gene sequence: CDR1 SGHAT, CDR2 FQNNGV. The CDR3 DNA reads as TGTGCCAGCTTGCTCCCAGGGGGACGGGTCACCGGGGAGCTGTTTTTT. As protein: CASLLPGGRVTGELFF. Combining the CDR3 with reference TRBV11-2 and TRBJ2-2 gives the whole variable domain EAGVAQSPRYKIIEKRQSVAFWCNPISGHATLYWYQQILGQGPKLLIQFQNNGVVDDSQLPKDRFSAERLKGVDSTLKIQPAKLEDSAVYLCASLLPGGRVTGELFFGEGSRLTVL.

V gene TRBV5-4 combines with J gene TRBJ2-5, with 7 bases identical to TRBD1. V lost 4 bases and J lost 5; bases outside the gene matches: 14. The CDR3 extends over 16 amino acids. The V gene's germline CDR1 is SGHNT and CDR2 YYREEE (reference sequence). CDR3 nucleotides: TGTGCCAGCAGCCGCGACAGGGCCCCACTTTGGGAGACCCAGTACTTC. This encodes CASSRDRAPLWETQYF.

The CDR3 sequence is CASSIDFSADTQYF. Here the CDR3 DNA reads TGTGCCAGTAGTATAGATTTCTCTGCAGATACGCAGTATTTT. The V call is TRBV19, the J call TRBJ2-3; no clear D gene. V dropped 0 bases and J dropped 4 bases, with 8 bases sitting between them. Germline V CDR1 and CDR2: LNHDA, SQIVND (reference sequence). The CDR3 totals 14 residues.

The chain is built from TRBV11-3 and TRBJ2-6, with 10 bases fitting TRBD1. Germline assignment: CDR1 SGHNT and CDR2 YENEEA. Germline trimming cut 4 bases from V and 1 base from J; bases unmatched to any gene: 10. The CDR3 consists of 19 residues. CDR3 loop: CASSSRGQGPLSGANVLTF. Here the CDR3 DNA reads TGTGCCAGCAGCTCCAGGGGACAGGGGCCCCTGTCTGGGGCCAACGTCCTGACTTTC.

This clone was found a few times. The chain couples TRBV6-5 to TRBJ1-5; tentative D call: TRBD1 (6 bases). This CDR3 spans 15 amino acids. Trimming took off 6 bases at V and 2 bases at J, with 14 bases between the two ends. From germline, CDR1 is MNHEY and CDR2 SVGAGI. The CDR3 here is CASSSDHRGNQPQHF. For the CDR3, the DNA is TGTGCCAGCAGCTCCGATCACAGGGGCAATCAGCCCCAGCATTTT.

The chain links TRBV9 to TRBJ1-1; the match to TRBD1 covers 9 bases. The CDR3 has 14 amino acids. V was clipped by 3 bases and J by 5 bases; unmatched bases: 5. Germline V gives CDR1 SGDLS, CDR2 YYNGEE. CDR3 sequence: CASSAGTGSTEAFF. In DNA form, the CDR3 reads TGTGCCAGCAGCGCCGGGACAGGGAGTACTGAAGCTTTCTTT.

This rearrangement joins TRBV5-1 to TRBJ2-7, with 10 bases that match TRBD1. V was pared by 0 bases and J by 7 bases, with 7 bases of the junction left unmatched. This CDR3 region has 15 residues. Germline CDR1 and CDR2: SGHRS and YFSETQ. CDR3 sequence (DNA): TGCGCCAGCAGCTTGGGGGGGACAGGGGTAGAAGAGCAGTACGTC. Translating gives CASSLGGTGVEEQYV.

This rearrangement joins TRBV2 to TRBJ2-1, with a tentative D call TRBD1 (5 bases). The CDR3 sequence is 15 residues long. V lost 6 bases and J 1 base, leaving 13 bases between the germline ends. Germline CDR1 and CDR2: SNHLY and FYNNEI. The CDR3 DNA reads TGTGCCAGCAGCCCGGTCGGACAATCCTACAATGAGCAGTTCTTC. This encodes CASSPVGQSYNEQFF.

This chain connects TRBV5-1 to TRBJ2-5, with D possibly matching TRBD1 (6 bases). The CDR3 sequence is 16 residues long. Germline V gives CDR1 SGHRS, CDR2 YFSETQ. Between the trimmed V and J ends, which lost 4 bases and 5 bases, there was a span of 21 bases. The CDR3 DNA follows: TGCGCCAGCAGCCCCTATGAAACAGGGATCGGGGAGACCCAGTACTTC. Amino acids: CASSPYETGIGETQYF.

The chain carries TRBV16 and TRBJ1-1, with D unclear. From germline, CDR1 is KGHSY and CDR2 FQNENV. This CDR3 has 15 residues. Trimming removed 7 bases from V and 4 bases from J, with 19 bases in between. The CDR3 nucleotides are TGTGCCAGCACCTCAATGGGGTCCGGGGTCACTGAAGCTTTCTTT. Translating gives CASTSMGSGVTEAFF. The entire variable domain, with the rest obtained from reference TRBV16 and TRBJ1-1, is as follows: GEEVAQTPKHLVRGEGQKAKLYCAPIKGHSYVFWYQQVLKNEFKFLISFQNENVFDETGMPKERFSAKCLPNSPCSLEIQATKLEDSAVYFCASTSMGSGVTEAFFGQGTRLTVV.

V gene TRBV29-1 combines with J gene TRBJ1-2; D ambiguous. The CDR3 has 12 residues. Germline lookup yields CDR1 SQVTM and CDR2 ANQGSEA. Trimming removed 6 bases from V and 8 bases from J, with 16 bases in between. The CDR3 sequence is CSVQVVAEGYTF. CDR3 DNA: TGCAGCGTCCAAGTGGTAGCGGAGGGCTACACCTTC.

V and J are TRBV3-1 (or the pseudogene TRBV3-2) and TRBJ1-2; TRBD1 matches at 10 bases. The junction had 0 bases not matched to a gene; V was cut back by 1 base and J by 7 bases. The CDR3 spans 13 residues. The V gene's germline CDR1 is LGHDT and CDR2 YNNKEL (reference sequence). The chain's CDR3 is CASSQGQGAGYTF. In DNA, the CDR3 is TGTGCCAGCAGCCAAGGACAGGGGGCTGGCTACACCTTC.

The rearrangement uses TRBV30 and TRBJ2-3; TRBD2 agrees at 8 bases. This CDR3 is 15 amino acids long. Germline CDR1 GTSNPN, CDR2 SVGIG (reference sequence). With 2 bases clipped from V and 0 bases from J, the junction kept 4 bases outside the gene matches. The CDR3 DNA reads TGTGCCTGGAGTTACTCGGGAGGGAGCACAGATACGCAGTATTTT. It encodes CAWSYSGGSTDTQYF.

The chain has TRBV28 and TRBJ2-1, with D possibly being TRBD1 (6 bases). The germline CDR1 and CDR2 sequences are MDHEN and SYDVKM. V was shortened by 5 bases and J by 4 bases, with 9 bases between the two germline ends. The CDR3 length is 13 residues. CDR3 DNA: TGTGCCAGCAGTAAAGGACAGTACAATGAGCAGTTCTTC. Encoded protein: CASSKGQYNEQFF.

The table lists this clone with a count of one. The chain joins TRBV19 to TRBJ1-5; D may be TRBD1 (6 bases). This CDR3 has 14 residues. The germline CDR1 and CDR2 sequences are LNHDA and SQIVND (reference sequence). The V end lost 0 bases, the J end lost 7 bases, and 10 bases lay between the germline ends. CDR3 coding DNA: TGTGCCAGTAGTATAGAGGGGGCCGGGCAGCCCCAGCATTTT. It encodes CASSIEGAGQPQHF.

The genes are TRBV7-8 and TRBJ1-2; TRBD1 matches 7 bases. Germline lookup yields CDR1 SGHVS and CDR2 FQNEAQ. This CDR3 comprises 15 residues. V was clipped by 0 bases and J by 2 bases; unmatched bases: 3. Here the CDR3 reads CASSLATTGNYGYTF. CDR3 coding DNA: TGTGCCAGCAGCTTAGCTACGACAGGGAACTATGGCTACACCTTC.

This rearrangement joins TRBV5-5 to TRBJ1-6; TRBD1 aligns across 9 bases. The CDR3 is made up of 17 amino acids. CDR1 is SGHKS, CDR2 YYEKEE, per germline (reference sequence). After removal of 6 bases from V and 7 bases from J, the junction contained 14 bases not matched to a gene. CDR3 DNA sequence: TGTGCCAGCACCGGGACAGGGTATCCCTCATGGAATTCACCCCTCCACTTT. Encoded protein: CASTGTGYPSWNSPLHF.

The chain employs TRBV5-5 and TRBJ2-1; the D is unclear. The CDR3 covers 11 residues. V lost 3 bases and J lost 4, with 2 bases in between. CDR1 is SGHKS and CDR2 is YYEKEE in the germline V gene (reference sequence). DNA of the CDR3: TGTGCCAGCAGCTCGTACAATGAGCAGTTCTTC. It is translated as CASSSYNEQFF.

V and J are TRBV5-1 and TRBJ1-1; 8 bases map to TRBD1. This CDR3 is 13 amino acids long. With V trimmed by 4 bases and J by 7 bases, 6 bases remained unmatched. The germline CDR1 and CDR2 sequences are SGHRS and YFSETQ. CDR3 in DNA: TGCGCCAGCAGCACTGGACAGGGCATTGAAGCTTTCTTT. Translation gives CASSTGQGIEAFF.

V is TRBV11-3 and J is TRBJ2-1, with 9 bases aligning to TRBD2. V lost 4 bases and J lost 8; bases outside the gene matches: 12. The CDR3 is made up of 16 amino acids. Germline V gene sequence: CDR1 SGHNT, CDR2 YENEEA. CDR3 residues: CASSSHLAGGRDEQFF. CDR3 DNA sequence: TGTGCCAGCAGCTCCCACCTCGCGGGGGGGAGGGATGAGCAGTTCTTC. Together with reference TRBV11-3 and TRBJ2-1, the CDR3 gives the full variable domain: EAGVVQSPRYKIIEKKQPVAFWCNPISGHNTLYWYLQNLGQGPELLIRYENEEAVDDSQLPKDRFSAERLKGVDSTLKIQPAELGDSAVYLCASSSHLAGGRDEQFFGPGTRLTVL.

The J gene is TRBJ1-2, the V gene TRBV9; a possible D gene is TRBD1 (6 bases). Germline-derived CDR1 and CDR2 are SGDLS and YYNGEE. The CDR3 sequence is 14 residues long. The V end lost 2 bases, the J end lost 2 bases, and 10 bases lay between the germline ends. The CDR3 DNA follows: TGTGCCAGCAGCGTTGGTACAGGGAACTATGGCTACACCTTC. This sequence encodes CASSVGTGNYGYTF.

The chain couples TRBV4-1 to TRBJ2-2; D possibly corresponds to TRBD1 (5 bases). V lost 2 bases and J lost 0, with 10 bases in between. Germline values: CDR1 MGHRA, CDR2 YSYEKL. The CDR3 length is 16 residues. As DNA, the CDR3 is TGCGCCAGCAGCCAACAAGGACACTCGAACACCGGGGAGCTGTTTTTT. Translation gives CASSQQGHSNTGELFF.

This clone showed up just a few times. The V and J genes are TRBV2 and TRBJ2-7, with D possibly being TRBD1 (6 bases). CDR3 length: 13 amino acids. Between the trimmed V and J ends, which lost 6 bases and 4 bases, there was a span of 13 bases. CDR1 and CDR2 from the germline V gene are SNHLY and FYNNEI. Here the CDR3 reads CASSPIGGYEQYV. The CDR3 DNA follows: TGTGCCAGCAGCCCAATAGGGGGTTACGAGCAGTACGTC.

The V and J genes are TRBV5-1 and TRBJ2-1; 11 nucleotides line up with TRBD2. This CDR3 contains 15 residues. The germline V gene encodes CDR1 SGHRS and CDR2 YFSETQ. V shed 5 bases and J 4 bases; nucleotides not matched to a gene: 5. Here the CDR3 reads CASRFSGGAYNEQFF. CDR3 in DNA: TGCGCCAGCAGGTTTAGCGGGGGGGCGTACAATGAGCAGTTCTTC.